The clone carrying this T cell receptor (beta chain) appeared once. Its antigen is unknown. Data came from immunoSEQ multiplex PCR; TCRdb stores just in-frame clones and leaves some out. This sample has roughly 130,000 clones; approximately 90% occur once, and the top ten carry 5.8%. The sample is drawn from a study of radiation and T cells in renal cell carcinoma. On the study more broadly: Nephrectomy followed 15 Gy stereotactic body radiation by 4 weeks.

General observations from the study: Without pretreatment biopsies, baseline tumor clonotype presence was undetermined.

Time point denoted: blood 2 weeks post-SBRT. Treatment denoted: 15 Gy SBRT to primary tumor, nephrectomy 4 weeks later. After SBRT, blood was collected at 2 and 4 weeks, plus baseline. This CDR3 has 18 amino acids. Between the trimmed V and J ends, which lost 4 bases and 5 bases, there was a span of 26 bases. CDR1 and CDR2 from the germline V gene are MNHNS and SASEGT. V usage is TRBV6-1 and J usage is TRBJ1-2; D is perhaps TRBD1 (5 bases). The source of this sequence is a woman aged 70-85 years with renal cell carcinoma. Sequences were derived from blood, sampled from a patient whose treatment included radiotherapy and nephrectomy. The CDR3 bases are TGTGCCAGCAGTGTGCCGGGGCCTCCATCCCGGGGGGTTTATGGCTACACCTTC. Translated: CASSVPGPPSRGVYGYTF.